This T cell receptor (beta chain) was found in a study of CDR3 diversity in severe acne. CDR3 size: 16 residues. CDR1 and CDR2 (germline): MGHRA, YSYEKL. V was clipped by 4 bases and J by 6 bases, with 16 bases between them. This clonotype occurred once. A single record per CDR3 protein comes from TCRdb applying MiXCR to the PCR reads. Of almost 85,000 distinct CDR3 sequences listed, 45% to 65% are singletons. The clonotype originates from a male donor in good health, without acne. V is TRBV4-1 and J is TRBJ1-6, with no clear D. The sample comprised blood. DNA of the CDR3: TGCGCCAGCAGCCGCGAAACCGGGGTCCGTAATTCACCCCTCCACTTT. It is translated as CASSRETGVRNSPLHF.